This T cell receptor beta chain appears in the sequencing data of a study of graft-versus-host responses after intestinal transplantation. About the study: Induction using anti-thymocyte globulin, followed by tacrolimus and steroids for around 3 years, was given to all recipients.

CDR3 size: 15 residues. CDR1 is LNHDA, CDR2 SQIVND, per germline (reference sequence). V lost 5 bases, J lost 5 bases, and 13 bases lay in between. The table came from immunoSEQ multiplex PCR; TCRdb's copy has only in-frame clones and leaves some out. The sample holds tens of thousands of clones, roughly 94% seen once. This receptor was taken from a human patient who received an intestinal transplant, so some T cells may come from the graft donor. This specimen was PBMCs, taken 156 days after intestinal transplant. The chain is built from TRBV19 and TRBJ1-6; TRBD1 is a possible D gene (6 bases). The DNA of the CDR3 is TGTGCCAGTAGTCCCGGGACACTCCATAATTCACCCCTCCACTTT. Translated, it gives CASSPGTLHNSPLHF.